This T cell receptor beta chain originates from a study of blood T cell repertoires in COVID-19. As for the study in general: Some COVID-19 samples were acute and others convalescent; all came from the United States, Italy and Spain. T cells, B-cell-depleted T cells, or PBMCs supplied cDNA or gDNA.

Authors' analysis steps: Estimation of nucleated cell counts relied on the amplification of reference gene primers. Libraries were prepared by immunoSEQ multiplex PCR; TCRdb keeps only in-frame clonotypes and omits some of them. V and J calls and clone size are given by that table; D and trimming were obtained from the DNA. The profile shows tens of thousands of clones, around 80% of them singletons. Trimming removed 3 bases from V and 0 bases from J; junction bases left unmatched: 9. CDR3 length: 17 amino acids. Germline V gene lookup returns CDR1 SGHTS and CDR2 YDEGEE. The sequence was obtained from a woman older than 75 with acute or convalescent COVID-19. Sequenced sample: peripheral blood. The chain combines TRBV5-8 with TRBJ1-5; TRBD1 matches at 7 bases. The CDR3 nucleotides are TGTGCCAGCAGCTCAACCGGGACAGTTGTTAGCAATCAGCCCCAGCATTTT. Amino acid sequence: CASSSTGTVVSNQPQHF.